This T cell receptor beta chain was captured by sequencing in a study of blood T cell repertoires in COVID-19. Overall study: Acute and convalescent COVID-19 specimens originated in the United States, Italy and Spain. Nucleic acid was either cDNA or gDNA, and it came from T cells, B-cell-depleted T cells, or PBMCs.

Seattle cases were enrolled at active infection and followed longitudinally. In the source study's methods: Researchers report that nucleated cell counts were estimated from reference gene primer amplification. Sequenced by immunoSEQ multiplex PCR; TCRdb stores in-frame clones only, minus some. That table gives V, J and clone size, and the DNA gave D and trimming. Of fewer than 300,000 clones listed, just under 90% are singletons. V dropped 4 bases and J dropped 5 bases, with 14 bases sitting between them. The CDR3 loop spans 14 amino acids. Germline values: CDR1 LGHDT, CDR2 YNNKEL (reference sequence).

Sequenced sample: peripheral blood. The rearrangement links TRBV3-1 (or the pseudogene TRBV3-2) to TRBJ2-5; a possible D gene is TRBD2 (6 bases). This receptor was taken from a woman aged 45-59 years with COVID-19, enrolled during active disease. CDR3 in amino acids: CASSPGGVWETQYF. CDR3 DNA: TGTGCCAGCAGCCCAGGCGGGGTTTGGGAGACCCAGTACTTC.